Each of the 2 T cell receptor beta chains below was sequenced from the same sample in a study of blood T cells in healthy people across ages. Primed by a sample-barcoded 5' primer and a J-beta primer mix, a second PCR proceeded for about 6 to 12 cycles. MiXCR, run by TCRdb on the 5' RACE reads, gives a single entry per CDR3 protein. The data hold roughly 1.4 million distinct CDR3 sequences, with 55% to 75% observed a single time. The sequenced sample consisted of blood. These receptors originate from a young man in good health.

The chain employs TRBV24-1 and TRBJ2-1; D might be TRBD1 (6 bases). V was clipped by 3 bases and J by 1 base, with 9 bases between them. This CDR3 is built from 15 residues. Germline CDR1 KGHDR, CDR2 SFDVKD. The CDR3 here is CATSDRDTSYNEQFF. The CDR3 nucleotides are TGTGCCACCAGTGATCGGGACACATCCTACAATGAGCAGTTCTTC.

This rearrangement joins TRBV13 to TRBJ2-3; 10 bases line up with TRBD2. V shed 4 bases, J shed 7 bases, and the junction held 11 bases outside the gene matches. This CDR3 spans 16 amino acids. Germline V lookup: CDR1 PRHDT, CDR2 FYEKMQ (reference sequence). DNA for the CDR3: TGTGCCAGCAGCTCTCGAGCGGGGGGGCCGTCGAATACGCAGTATTTT. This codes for CASSSRAGGPSNTQYF.